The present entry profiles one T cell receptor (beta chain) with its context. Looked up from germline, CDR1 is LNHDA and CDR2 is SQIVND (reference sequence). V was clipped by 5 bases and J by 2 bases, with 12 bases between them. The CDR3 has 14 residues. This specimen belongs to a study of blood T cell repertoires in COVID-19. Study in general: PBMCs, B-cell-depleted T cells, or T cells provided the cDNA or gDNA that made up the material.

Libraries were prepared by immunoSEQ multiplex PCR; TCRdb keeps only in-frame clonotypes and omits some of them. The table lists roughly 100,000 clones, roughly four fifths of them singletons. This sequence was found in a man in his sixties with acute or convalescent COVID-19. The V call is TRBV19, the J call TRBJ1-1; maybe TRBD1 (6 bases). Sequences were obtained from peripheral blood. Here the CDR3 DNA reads TGTGCCAGTAGTCATCAGGGGTCCAACACTGAAGCTTTCTTT. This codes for CASSHQGSNTEAFF. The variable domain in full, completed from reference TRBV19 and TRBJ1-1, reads DGGITQSPKYLFRKEGQNVTLSCEQNLNHDAMYWYRQDPGQGLRLIYYSQIVNDFQKGDIAEGYSVSREKKESFPLTVTSAQKNPTAFYLCASSHQGSNTEAFFGQGTRLTVV.